This T cell receptor (beta chain) was recovered during a study of blood T cell repertoires in COVID-19. Across the study: The analysed material was cDNA or gDNA that came from T cells, B-cell-depleted T cells, or PBMCs.

The table came from immunoSEQ multiplex PCR; TCRdb's copy has only in-frame clones and leaves some out. Of some 100,000 clones in the sample, approximately 90% were seen once. Sequencing was done on a sample of peripheral blood. The source is a man aged 60 to 75 with acute or convalescent COVID-19.

CDR3 sequence reads: CATSDRTSGSTDTQYF. CDR3 DNA sequence: TGTGCCACCAGTGATCGGACTAGCGGGAGCACAGATACGCAGTATTTT. The J gene is TRBJ2-3, the V gene TRBV24-1; 11 bases align to TRBD2. V trimming: 3 bases; J trimming: 0 bases; junction bases outside the gene matches: 1. The length of the CDR3 is 16 residues. In germline, CDR1 is KGHDR, CDR2 SFDVKD.